The clone carrying this TCR beta chain was counted between two and nine times. The read halts 3 residues ahead of the CDR3 end, with the missing end drawn from the germline J gene. The source of the sample is a study of T cell clonality in common variable immunodeficiency. Using immunoSEQ multiplex PCR, the repertoire was profiled, and TCRdb retains in-frame clones only, with some absent. The sample was found to contain tens of thousands of clones, and every one recurs. The V gene end was trimmed by 9 bases and the J gene end by 4 bases; junction bases not matched to a gene: 15. Germline CDR1 LNHDA, CDR2 SQIVND (reference sequence). The CDR3 contains 16 residues.

The sequenced sample was peripheral blood mononuclear cells. The clonotype comes from a person between 18 and 75 years old in good health. The gene calls are TRBV19 and TRBJ1-5; 7 positions match TRBD1. Here the CDR3 reads CASNWGQNRWNQPQHF. The sequenced CDR3 bases are TGTGCCAGCAATTGGGGACAGAATCGTTGGAATCAGCCC.